This T cell receptor beta chain was sequenced during a study of cytomegalovirus exposure and HLA in healthy donors. Whole-study findings and limits: Indistinguishable V segments, including TRBV6-2 and TRBV6-3, were excluded. Cytomegalovirus-associated status was assigned to about 180 TCR beta chains. In a later analysis, V- and J-gene trimming of beta chains associated with a DCLRE1C missense variant, replicated independently.

Healthy bone marrow donors formed the donor group. Remarks on this clone: Its antigen remains unidentified.

The CDR3 is 15 amino acids. Per the germline V gene, CDR1 is MNHNS and CDR2 is SASEGT. V lost 6 bases, J lost 7 bases, and 9 bases stayed unmatched. PCR used 60 Vbeta primers and 13 Jbeta primers. TCRdb's copy holds only in-frame clones and misses some; the assay was immunoSEQ multiplex PCR. The data show approximately 110,000 clones, over 65% seen once. Sequencing was carried out using PBMCs. The gene calls are TRBV6-1 and TRBJ2-2; 9 positions match TRBD1. The receptor's source is a man aged 45-65 years in good health and CMV-seronegative. CDR3 DNA sequence: TGTGCCAGCAGAATCCGGGACAGGGAGGTCGGGGAGCTGTTTTTT. Translation gives CASRIRDREVGELFF.